The 20 T cell receptor beta chains presented below share a single source sample, sequenced in a study of early T cells in non-severe SARS-CoV-2 infection. Using its own MiXCR run on the 5' RACE reads, TCRdb lists one record per CDR3 protein. The sample records approximately 23,000 distinct CDR3 sequences, roughly 4.1% being singletons. The sequenced sample consisted of whole blood. The receptors come from an adult who was a healthcare worker with PCR-confirmed SARS-CoV-2 infection or an uninfected control (not recorded which).

The rearrangement links TRBV30 to TRBJ2-7, with D perhaps matching TRBD1 (5 bases). CDR3 length: 13 amino acids. Germline lookup yields CDR1 GTSNPN and CDR2 SVGIG (reference sequence). Trimming shortened V by 0 bases and J by 1 base, and 7 bases separated the two germline ends. The CDR3, as DNA: TGTGCCTGGAGTGTGGGGCAGTCCTACGAGCAGTACTTC. Translation gives CAWSVGQSYEQYF.

At least ten counts were recorded for this clonotype. The chain links TRBV6-1 to TRBJ2-5; D is possibly TRBD1 or TRBD2 (5 bases each). The CDR3 has 14 residues. V was cut by 5 bases and J by 5 bases, with 15 bases left in between. CDR1 is MNHNS, CDR2 SASEGT, per germline. The CDR3 nucleotides read TGTGCCAGCAGTCAGGGACCGATGGGGGAGACCCAGTACTTC. This encodes CASSQGPMGETQYF.

This clonotype was detected many times. The chain couples TRBV15 to TRBJ2-3, with 12 bases matching TRBD2. Germline loops: CDR1 LNHNV, CDR2 YYDKDF (reference sequence). CDR3 length: 15 residues. V lost 1 base to trimming and J lost 4 bases; unmatched junction nucleotides: 0. The CDR3 protein is CATSRASGGADTQYF. The DNA for the CDR3 is TGTGCCACCAGCAGAGCTAGCGGGGGGGCAGATACGCAGTATTTT. Combining the CDR3 with reference TRBV15 and TRBJ2-3 gives the whole variable domain DAMVIQNPRYQVTQFGKPVTLSCSQTLNHNVMYWYQQKSSQAPKLLFHYYDKDFNNEADTPDNFQSRRPNTSFCFLDIRSPGLGDTAMYLCATSRASGGADTQYFGPGTRLTVL.

This clonotype has ten or more counts. This chain connects TRBV6-1 to TRBJ2-7, with D unresolved. CDR3 length equals 15 residues. V lost 1 base, J lost 3 bases, and 13 bases lay in between. Germline V gene sequence: CDR1 MNHNS, CDR2 SASEGT. The CDR3 DNA sequence: TGTGCCAGCAGTGAAGTGGGTGATTCCTTCTACGAGCAGTACTTC. Amino acid sequence: CASSEVGDSFYEQYF.

This clonotype was seen ten or more times. The rearrangement uses TRBV11-2 and TRBJ2-1; D may be TRBD1 or TRBD2 (5 bases each). V lost 5 bases, J lost 5 bases, and 13 bases lay in between. Germline CDR1 reads SGHAT; CDR2 reads FQNNGV. The CDR3 spans 14 residues. The CDR3 region is CASSPGTVDNEQFF. CDR3 bases: TGTGCCAGCAGCCCTGGGACGGTGGACAATGAGCAGTTCTTC.

There are many counts of this clonotype. The chain couples TRBV12-3 or TRBV12-4 to TRBJ2-2, with 9 nucleotides matching TRBD1. The CDR3 is 16 amino acids. The V segment lost 7 bases and the J segment 5 bases; nucleotides outside the gene matches: 11. The CDR3 bases are TGTGCCAGCACCAAAGGACAGGGGAGGAGGACCGGGGAGCTGTTTTTT. It yields the protein CASTKGQGRRTGELFF.

The sample holds many counts of this clonotype. CDR3: CASSLTGPGYTF. Written as DNA, the CDR3 is TGTGCCAGCAGCTTGACAGGCCCTGGCTACACCTTC. The V call is TRBV7-2, the J call TRBJ1-2; maybe TRBD1 (6 bases). The V gene's germline CDR1 is SGHTA and CDR2 FQGNSA. This CDR3 has 12 residues. The V and J ends lost 3 bases and 7 bases respectively, with 9 bases between them.

This clonotype was recorded many times. In DNA, the CDR3 is TGCGCCAGCAGTGAGTCTAGTCGGAATAATTCACCCCTCCACTTT. Translating it yields CASSESSRNNSPLHF. The chain recombines TRBV10-2 with TRBJ1-6; D is uncertain. Germline values: CDR1 WSHSY, CDR2 SAAADI. The V end was cut by 0 bases, the J end by 5 bases, with 8 bases between. This CDR3 spans 15 amino acids.

This clonotype was seen at least ten times. J is TRBJ1-6 and V is TRBV7-2; 10 nucleotides agree with TRBD1. The junction had 5 bases not matched to a gene; V was cut back by 2 bases and J by 10 bases. Germline V CDR1 and CDR2: SGHTA, FQGNSA. The CDR3 spans 15 residues. The CDR3 DNA follows: TGTGCCAGCAGCTTAATGGGACAGGGGCTCTCACCCCTCCACTTT. This gives the protein CASSLMGQGLSPLHF. Using reference TRBV7-2 and TRBJ1-6 for the parts outside the CDR3, the full variable domain is GAGVSQSPSNKVTEKGKDVELRCDPISGHTALYWYRQSLGQGLEFLIYFQGNSAPDKSGLPSDRFSAERTGGSVSTLTIQRTQQEDSAVYLCASSLMGQGLSPLHFGNGTRLTVT.

In this sample, this clonotype turned up many times. The V call is TRBV4-3, the J call TRBJ2-3, with 12 bases lining up with TRBD1. This CDR3 comprises 19 residues. Germline V lookup: CDR1 LGHNA, CDR2 YSLEER. V lost 0 bases, J lost 4 bases, and 11 bases stayed unmatched. The CDR3 DNA reads TGCGCCAGCAGCCAAGATACGGCTCAGGGACAGGGGGCAGCAGATACGCAGTATTTT. Its translation: CASSQDTAQGQGAADTQYF.

This clonotype turned up a few times. V and J are TRBV7-9 and TRBJ1-1, with D tentatively TRBD1 (6 bases). V was shortened by 4 bases and J by 3 bases, with 6 bases between the two germline ends. The CDR3 has 12 residues. Germline CDR1 reads SEHNR; CDR2 reads FQNEAQ (reference sequence). The CDR3 DNA reads as TGTGCCAGCAGCTACAGGGACACTGAAGCTTTCTTT. It encodes CASSYRDTEAFF.

This clonotype has a count of ten or more. The chain joins TRBV7-9 to TRBJ2-7; D gene uncertain. V lost 5 bases and J lost 2, with 10 bases in between. CDR1 is SEHNR, CDR2 FQNEAQ, per germline (reference sequence). The CDR3 has 13 amino acids. CDR3 in amino acids: CASSPGGTYEQYF. DNA of the CDR3: TGTGCCAGCAGCCCCGGTGGTACCTACGAGCAGTACTTC.

This clonotype was detected many times. The chain uses TRBV27 and TRBJ2-5, with D possibly matching TRBD2 (5 bases). This CDR3 has 14 amino acids. Germline CDR1 is MNHEY and CDR2 is SMNVEV (reference sequence). V lost 2 bases, J lost 5 bases, and 12 bases lay in between. The CDR3 sequence: CASSLLTSAETQYF. The CDR3 nucleotides read TGTGCCAGCAGTTTACTAACTAGTGCTGAGACCCAGTACTTC.

This clonotype has a count of ten or more. The V and J genes are TRBV11-2 and TRBJ1-6, with 11 positions matching TRBD1. Germline CDR1 is SGHAT and CDR2 is FQNNGV. The J segment lost 2 bases and the V segment lost 5 bases, leaving 5 bases of the junction unmatched. CDR3 size: 17 residues. The CDR3 region has the DNA TGTGCCAGCAGCCCGTGGACAGGGGGCACCTATAATTCACCCCTCCACTTT. This sequence encodes CASSPWTGGTYNSPLHF.

This clonotype was counted many times. The rearrangement uses TRBV18 and TRBJ2-7; 8 bases match TRBD1. Trimming removed 5 bases from V and 3 bases from J; junction bases left unmatched: 9. Germline values: CDR1 KGHSH, CDR2 LQKENI. There are 15 residues in the CDR3. CDR3 protein: CASSIRRTGNYEQYF. As DNA, the CDR3 is TGTGCCAGCTCAATCCGAAGGACAGGGAACTACGAGCAGTACTTC.

This rearrangement joins TRBV18 to TRBJ1-1, with a possible D match to TRBD1 (6 bases). The CDR3 loop spans 16 amino acids. CDR1 and CDR2 from the germline V gene are KGHSH and LQKENI. V lost 2 bases and J lost 2, with 15 bases in between. The CDR3 protein is CASSPKPTGSNTEAFF. For the CDR3, the DNA is TGTGCCAGCTCACCAAAGCCGACAGGCAGTAACACTGAAGCTTTCTTT.

The chain employs TRBV6-2 or TRBV6-3 and TRBJ2-7, with TRBD1 matching 8 bases. Germline assignment: CDR1 MNHEY and CDR2 SVGEGT. The CDR3 is made up of 18 amino acids. With V trimmed by 0 bases and J by 0 bases, 10 bases remained unmatched. The CDR3 sequence: CASSYSTGRGRNSYEQYF. CDR3 sequence (DNA): TGTGCCAGCAGTTACTCGACGGGCAGGGGGCGAAACTCCTACGAGCAGTACTTC.

This clonotype was seen repeatedly, ten times or more. The V and J genes are TRBV3-1 and TRBJ1-1; D gene ambiguous. This CDR3 spans 14 amino acids. V was trimmed by 1 base and J by 5 bases, leaving 11 bases between them. CDR1 is LGHDT, CDR2 YNNKEL, per germline (reference sequence). The CDR3 is CASSQGRKGTEAFF. CDR3 sequence (DNA): TGTGCCAGCAGCCAAGGGCGAAAGGGTACTGAAGCTTTCTTT.

At least ten counts were recorded for this clonotype. This chain links TRBV24-1 with TRBJ2-3; 10 bases are shared with TRBD1. The J segment lost 6 bases and the V segment lost 6 bases, leaving 8 bases of the junction unmatched. This CDR3 spans 15 amino acids. CDR1 is KGHDR, CDR2 SFDVKD, per germline. CDR3 region: CATSRDRGLGDTQYF. The CDR3 coding sequence is TGTGCCACCAGTCGGGACAGGGGATTGGGTGATACGCAGTATTTT.

This clonotype was counted ten times or more. Here the CDR3 DNA reads TGTGCCAGCAGCCCCTTGACGCCCGGGGGCTACACCTTC. It is translated as CASSPLTPGGYTF. V is TRBV12-3 or TRBV12-4 and J is TRBJ1-2; D remains unclear. This CDR3 has 13 residues. V lost 6 bases to trimming and J lost 8 bases, with 16 bases between them.